The clone carrying this T cell receptor (beta chain) was recorded at least ten times. Its antigen remains unknown. For each extraction, RNA and DNA were obtained together from about 19-30 mg of unsorted bulk tissue. Surgeons treated the primary liver carcinoma of the patients by surgical resection. Synthesis of TCR beta cDNA was carried out from approximately 0.55 ug total RNA with a constant-region primer. Slightly modified ARM-PCR served as the procedure for the TCR beta libraries. These libraries came from three rounds of nested multiplex PCR. The first two PCR rounds used TRBV1-TRBV30 forward primers with a C-beta reverse primer, 10 to 11 cycles each. MiXCR, run by TCRdb on the multiplex PCR reads, gives a single entry per CDR3 protein. This sample yields tens of thousands of distinct CDR3 sequences, of which almost 70% are seen a single time; about a quarter belongs to the top ten. These data are taken from a study of tumor-infiltrating lymphocytes in primary liver carcinoma. For the study at large: Enrolled patients were male and female, aged 30 to 69 years.

V lost 8 bases and J lost 4; bases outside the gene matches: 11. This CDR3 contains 16 residues. CDR1 and CDR2 from the germline V gene are LGHNA and YNFKEQ. Study-level points and caveats: Tumor-adjacent and tumor-blood pairs showed less overlap than tumor region pairs. Roughly 7.5-24% of top clones, and no more, occurred in all five tumor regions.

This receptor was identified in a man aged 35 to 55 with primary liver carcinoma and hepatitis B virus infection. Sequencing input: liver tumor tissue from sampling region 4. Stated subset: tumor region T4, right-lateral pole. This rearrangement joins TRBV4-2 to TRBJ2-3; the match to TRBD2 covers 11 bases. As DNA, the CDR3 is TGTGCCAGCCGCCTCGGACTAGCGGGCGGCCCAGATACGCAGTATTTT. Amino acid sequence: CASRLGLAGGPDTQYF.